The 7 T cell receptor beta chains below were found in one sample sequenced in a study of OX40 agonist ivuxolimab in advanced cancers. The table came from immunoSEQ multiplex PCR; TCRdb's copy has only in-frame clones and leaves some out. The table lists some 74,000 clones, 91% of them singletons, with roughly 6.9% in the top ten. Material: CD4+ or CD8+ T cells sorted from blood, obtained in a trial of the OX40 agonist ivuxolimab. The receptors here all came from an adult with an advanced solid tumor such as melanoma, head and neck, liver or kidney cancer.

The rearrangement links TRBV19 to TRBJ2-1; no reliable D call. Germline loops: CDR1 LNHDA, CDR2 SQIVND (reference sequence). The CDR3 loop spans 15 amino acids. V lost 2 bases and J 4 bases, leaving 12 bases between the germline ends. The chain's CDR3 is CASSILAIGYNEQFF. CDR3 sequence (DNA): TGTGCCAGTAGTATACTTGCTATCGGTTACAATGAGCAGTTCTTC.

This chain's CDR3 is CASSVELWSSYNEQFF. The CDR3, as DNA: TGTGCCAGCAGTGTGGAACTCTGGAGCTCCTACAATGAGCAGTTCTTC. The rearrangement joins TRBV6-4 to TRBJ2-1; D is ambiguous. Trimming took 4 bases from V and 0 from J, leaving 13 bases between them. The length of the CDR3 is 16 residues. The germline gives CDR1 MRHNA, CDR2 SNTAGT.

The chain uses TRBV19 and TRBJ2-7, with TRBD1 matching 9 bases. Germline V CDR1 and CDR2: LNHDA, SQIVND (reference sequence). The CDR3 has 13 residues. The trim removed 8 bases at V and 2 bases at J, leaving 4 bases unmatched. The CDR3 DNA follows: TGTGCCAGTTCGGGACAGGGAACCTACGAGCAGTACTTC. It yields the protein CASSGQGTYEQYF.

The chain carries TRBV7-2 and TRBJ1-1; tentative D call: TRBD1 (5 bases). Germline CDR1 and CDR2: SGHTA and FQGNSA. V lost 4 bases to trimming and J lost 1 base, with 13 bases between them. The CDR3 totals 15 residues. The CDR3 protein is CASSSRGGGNTEAFF. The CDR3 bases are TGTGCCAGCAGCTCGCGGGGCGGAGGGAACACTGAAGCTTTCTTT.

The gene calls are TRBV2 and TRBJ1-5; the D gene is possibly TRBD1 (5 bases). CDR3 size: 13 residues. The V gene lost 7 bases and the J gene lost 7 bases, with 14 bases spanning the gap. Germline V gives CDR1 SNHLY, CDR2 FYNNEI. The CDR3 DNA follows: TGTGCCAGCAAGTGGGGGACGGGGCAGCCCCAGCATTTT. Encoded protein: CASKWGTGQPQHF.

CDR3 sequence: CASSERRTNEQYF. Here the CDR3 DNA reads TGTGCCAGCAGTGAACGGAGAACCAACGAGCAGTACTTC. The V gene is TRBV2, the J gene TRBJ2-7, with no clear D. CDR1 and CDR2 (germline): SNHLY, FYNNEI. The CDR3 sequence is 13 residues long. V lost 2 bases and J 5 bases, leaving 10 bases between the germline ends.

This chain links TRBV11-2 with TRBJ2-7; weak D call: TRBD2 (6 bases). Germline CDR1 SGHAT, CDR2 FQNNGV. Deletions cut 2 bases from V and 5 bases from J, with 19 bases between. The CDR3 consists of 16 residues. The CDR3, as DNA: TGTGCCAGCAGCTTACTAGCGACGGAGCTTCCCCACGAGCAGTACTTC. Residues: CASSLLATELPHEQYF.